Shown below are 2 T cell receptor beta chains from a single sample sequenced in a study of response to subunit inactivated influenza vaccine. Each CDR3 protein gets one entry after TCRdb re-called the RT-PCR reads with MiXCR. The sample includes 550,000 to 800,000 distinct CDR3 sequences, approximately 14% of them seen just once. This specimen consisted of PBMCs from blood, obtained 14 to 15 days before vaccination. The receptors derive from a man in his fifties who received an inactivated influenza vaccine.

The chain combines TRBV5-5 with TRBJ1-1; D is undetermined. The V and J ends lost 4 bases and 0 bases respectively, with 10 bases between them. Germline CDR1 reads SGHKS; CDR2 reads YYEKEE (reference sequence). This CDR3 is 14 amino acids long. The CDR3 loop is CASSPLEVNTEAFF. The CDR3 nucleotides are TGTGCCAGCAGCCCCCTCGAGGTGAACACTGAAGCTTTCTTT. Looking up the rest from reference TRBV5-5 and TRBJ1-1 gives the full variable domain: DAGVTQSPTHLIKTRGQQVTLRCSPISGHKSVSWYQQVLGQGPQFIFQYYEKEERGRGNFPDRFSARQFPNYSSELNVNALLLGDSALYLCASSPLEVNTEAFFGQGTRLTVV.

The chain links TRBV7-9 to TRBJ2-7; D is perhaps TRBD1 (6 bases). The V gene lost 4 bases and the J gene lost 3 bases, with 13 bases spanning the gap. Per germline, CDR1 SEHNR and CDR2 FQNEAQ (reference sequence). This CDR3 has 14 amino acids. In nucleotides, the CDR3 is TGTGCCAGCAGCTCTCTGACAGGTTTCTACGAGCAGTACTTC. Its translation is CASSSLTGFYEQYF. The whole variable domain, filled in from reference TRBV7-9 and TRBJ2-7, reads DTGVSQNPRHKITKRGQNVTFRCDPISEHNRLYWYRQTLGQGPEFLTYFQNEAQLEKSRLLSDRFSAERPKGSFSTLEIQRTEQGDSAMYLCASSSLTGFYEQYFGPGTRLTVT.